A single T cell receptor beta chain is shown here with its context. Its target antigen remains unknown. Per-base qualities were not stored, and no clone one base away is much larger. These data are taken from a study of CD8+ T cells in alopecia areata (dated by TCRdb to the late 2010s). With respect to the entire study: The treated patients took part in an open-label pilot trial in which moderate-to-severe alopecia areata was treated with oral tofacitinib at 5 to 10 mg twice daily. Patients received tofacitinib for 6 to 18 months and were then followed off drug for 6 months to check for delayed response and recurrence. High-throughput TCRbeta sequencing was used to examine T cell clonal expansion in alopecia areata in both the C3H/HeJ mouse model and human patients. In humans, TCRbeta sequencing was performed on scalp tissue and on sorted CD4+ and CD8+ peripheral blood T cells from healthy controls and from patients with patchy or totalis/universalis alopecia areata. Tofacitinib-treated patients had biopsies at baseline and at 4 and 24 weeks of treatment, with a later scalp biopsy in several patients. Scalp clonality was compared across normal scalp (n=4), patchy alopecia areata scalp (n=8), and alopecia totalis/universalis scalp (n=8). RNA was obtained with the PAXgene miRNA kit for fixed scalp, the miRNeasy kit for PBMCs, and the RNeasy kit for mouse skin. TCRbeta CDR3 regions were amplified by immunoSEQ multiplex PCR using 35 Vbeta forward and 13 Jbeta reverse primers. What the study reported, not specific to this receptor: Higher clonality and more expanded CD8+ clones were observed in lesional scalp than in normal scalp, particularly in alopecia totalis/universalis, a finding suggestive of antigenic drive. Compared with mice, TCR sequences shared between patients were less clear, possibly partly because of HLA diversity across the patient population. Unlike mouse skin, where gammadelta T cells dominate, normal human skin contains resident alphabeta T cells that get sequenced too, which complicates analysis of the scalp TCR repertoire.

Trimming removed 5 bases from V and 2 bases from J; the gene matches leave 5 bases unexplained. Including cysteine and phenylalanine, the CDR3 has 15 amino acids. Only the CDR3 DNA is retained, 45 bases long and in frame from the first base. As encoded in the germline V gene (reference sequence), CDR1 is SEHNR while CDR2 is FQNEAQ. In the paper's terms, the time point label means: baseline before oral tofacitinib. Lesional scalp punch biopsies and peripheral blood were obtained from alopecia areata patients. After PBMCs were isolated by density centrifugation and stained for CD3, CD4 and CD8, a FACSAria was used to sort CD4+ and CD8+ T cells. Library preparation employed the immunoSEQ multiplex PCR assay. RNA was extracted from all samples and reverse transcribed into cDNA as template for TCR sequencing. First-strand cDNA was synthesized using SuperScript III with a 2:1 mix of oligo-dT and random hexamers. A synthetic immune receptor repertoire was used to gauge amplification bias, and whatever bias remained was removed computationally. For the original study's pipeline: Raw reads were preprocessed to remove errors, and CDR3 was defined according to IMGT conventions as the region from the conserved cysteine to phenylalanine. Clonality was computed by normalizing Shannon entropy by log2 of the number of productive unique TCRs and subtracting the result from 1. CD4 or CD8 identity of scalp clones was inferred by cross-referencing scalp TCRbeta sequences with sorted blood CD4 and CD8 repertoires. In TCRdb, the immuneACCESS table is reduced to in-frame sequences with V and J assigned. These tables do not hold every clone; where another copy was compared, an unresolved V gene accounts for under half, and the others remain unexplained. Clone size and the V and J calls come from that table; the DNA yielded D and trimming. Here the sample has around 50,000 clones; around 96% occur a single time. The top ten hold approximately 24% of the sample.

The material was CD8+ T cells sorted from blood, obtained at week 0. This receptor chain uses TRBV7-9 and TRBJ2-3, and TRBD2 aligns with 9 junction nucleotides. This TCR came from a human donor with alopecia areata. The CDR3 here reads CASSGRGGSTDTQYF. The nucleotide sequence reads as follows: TGTGCCAGCAGCGGGCGGGGGGGCTCCACAGATACGCAGTATTTT.